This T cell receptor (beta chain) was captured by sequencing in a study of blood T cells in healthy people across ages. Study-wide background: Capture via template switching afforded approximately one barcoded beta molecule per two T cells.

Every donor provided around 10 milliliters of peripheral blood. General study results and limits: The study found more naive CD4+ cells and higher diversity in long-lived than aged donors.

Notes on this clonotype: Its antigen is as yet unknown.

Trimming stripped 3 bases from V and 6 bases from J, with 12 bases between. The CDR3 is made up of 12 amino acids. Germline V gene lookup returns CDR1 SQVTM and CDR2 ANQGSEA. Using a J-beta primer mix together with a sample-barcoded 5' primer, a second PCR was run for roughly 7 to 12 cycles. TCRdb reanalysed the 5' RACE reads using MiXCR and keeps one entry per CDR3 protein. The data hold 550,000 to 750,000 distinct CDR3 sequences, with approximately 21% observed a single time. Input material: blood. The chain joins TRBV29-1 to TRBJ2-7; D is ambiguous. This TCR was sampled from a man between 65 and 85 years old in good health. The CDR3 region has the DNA TGCAGCGTTGATGAAACTGGGGTCGAGCAGTACTTC. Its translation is CSVDETGVEQYF.